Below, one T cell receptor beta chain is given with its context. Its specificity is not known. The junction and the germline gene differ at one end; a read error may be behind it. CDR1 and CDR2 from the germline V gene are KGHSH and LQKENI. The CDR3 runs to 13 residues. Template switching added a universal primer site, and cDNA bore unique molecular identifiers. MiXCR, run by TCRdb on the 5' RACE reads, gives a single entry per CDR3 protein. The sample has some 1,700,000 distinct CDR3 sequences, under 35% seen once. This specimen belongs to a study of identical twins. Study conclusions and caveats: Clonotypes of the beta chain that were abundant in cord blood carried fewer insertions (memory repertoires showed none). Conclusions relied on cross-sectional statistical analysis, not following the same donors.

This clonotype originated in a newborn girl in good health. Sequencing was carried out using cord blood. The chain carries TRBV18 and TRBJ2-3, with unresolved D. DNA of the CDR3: TGTGCCGGCTCACCCCCTGGCACAGATACGCAGTATTTT. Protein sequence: CAGSPPGTDTQYF. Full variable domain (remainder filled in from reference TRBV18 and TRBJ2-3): NAGVMQNPRHLVRRRGQEARLRCSPMKGHSHVYWYRQLPEEGLKFMVYLQKENIIDESGMPKERFSAEFPKEGPSILRIQQVVRGDSAAYFCAGSPPGTDTQYFGPGTRLTVL.